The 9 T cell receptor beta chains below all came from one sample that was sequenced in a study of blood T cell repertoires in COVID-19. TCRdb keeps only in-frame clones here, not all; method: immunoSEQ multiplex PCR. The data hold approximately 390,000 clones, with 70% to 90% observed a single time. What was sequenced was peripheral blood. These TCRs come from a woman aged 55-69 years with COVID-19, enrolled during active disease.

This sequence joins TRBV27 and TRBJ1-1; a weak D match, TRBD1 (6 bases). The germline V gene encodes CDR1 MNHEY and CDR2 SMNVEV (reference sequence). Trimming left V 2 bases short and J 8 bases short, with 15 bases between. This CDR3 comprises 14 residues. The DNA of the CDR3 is TGTGCCAGCAGTTTAGGTTTGGGGGCGAACGAAGCTTTCTTT. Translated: CASSLGLGANEAFF.

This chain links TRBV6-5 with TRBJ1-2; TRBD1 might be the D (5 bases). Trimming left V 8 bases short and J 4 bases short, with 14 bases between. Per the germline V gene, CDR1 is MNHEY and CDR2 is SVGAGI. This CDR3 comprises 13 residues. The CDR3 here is CASRQGSSYGYTF. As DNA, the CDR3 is TGTGCCAGCCGGCAGGGTTCGAGCTATGGCTACACCTTC.

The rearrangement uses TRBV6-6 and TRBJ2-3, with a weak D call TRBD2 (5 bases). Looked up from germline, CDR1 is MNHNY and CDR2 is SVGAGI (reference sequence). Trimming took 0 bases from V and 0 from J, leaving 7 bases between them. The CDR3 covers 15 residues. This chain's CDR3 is CASSYSRTSTDTQYF. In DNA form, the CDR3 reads TGTGCCAGCAGTTACTCCCGGACTAGCACAGATACGCAGTATTTT.

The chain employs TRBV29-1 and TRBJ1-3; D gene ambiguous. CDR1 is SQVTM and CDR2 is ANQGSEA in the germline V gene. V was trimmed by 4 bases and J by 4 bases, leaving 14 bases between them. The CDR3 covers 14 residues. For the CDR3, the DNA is TGCAGCGTTGCTCTTCCCCTCACAGGAAACACCATATATTTT. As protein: CSVALPLTGNTIYF. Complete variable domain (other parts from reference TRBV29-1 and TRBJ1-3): SAVISQKPSRDICQRGTSLTIQCQVDSQVTMMFWYRQQPGQSLTLIATANQGSEATYESGFVIDKFPISRPNLTFSTLTVSNMSPEDSSIYLCSVALPLTGNTIYFGEGSWLTVV.

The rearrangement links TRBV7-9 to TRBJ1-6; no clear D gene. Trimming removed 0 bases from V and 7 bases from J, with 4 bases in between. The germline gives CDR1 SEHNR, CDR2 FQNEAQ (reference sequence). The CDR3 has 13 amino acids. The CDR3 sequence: CASSLAENSPLHF. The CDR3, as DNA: TGTGCCAGCAGCTTAGCGGAGAATTCACCCCTCCACTTT.

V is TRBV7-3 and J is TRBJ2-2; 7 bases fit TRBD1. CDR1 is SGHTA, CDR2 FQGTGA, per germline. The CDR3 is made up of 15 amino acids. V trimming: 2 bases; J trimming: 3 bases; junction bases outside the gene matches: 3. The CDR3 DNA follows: TGTGCCAGCAGCTTACTAGGGGGCGACACCGGGGAGCTGTTTTTT. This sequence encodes CASSLLGGDTGELFF.

The CDR3 nucleotides read TGTGCCAGCAGTAGGGGCTTGGTTAGCAATCAGCCCCAGCATTTT. Amino acid sequence: CASSRGLVSNQPQHF. V is TRBV6-5 and J is TRBJ1-5, with D maybe TRBD1 (5 bases). Germline V lookup: CDR1 MNHEY, CDR2 SVGAGI. CDR3 length: 15 residues. V dropped 5 bases and J dropped 0 bases, with 11 bases sitting between them.

The DNA for the CDR3 is TGTGCCAGCAGTTCCGGACTTTTCACCGGGGAGCTGTTTTTT. Translated: CASSSGLFTGELFF. This chain joins TRBV6-5 and TRBJ2-2; a possible D gene is TRBD2 (5 bases). Germline CDR1 MNHEY, CDR2 SVGAGI. With 4 bases removed from V and 4 bases from J, the gap between germline ends came to 10 bases. CDR3 size: 14 residues.

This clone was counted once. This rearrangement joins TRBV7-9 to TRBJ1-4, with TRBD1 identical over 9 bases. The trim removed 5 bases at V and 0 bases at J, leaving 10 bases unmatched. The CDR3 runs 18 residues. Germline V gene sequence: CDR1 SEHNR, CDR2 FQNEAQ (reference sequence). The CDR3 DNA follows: TGTGCCAGCAGCCCGCGACAGGGGGGGTCTGCAACTAATGAAAAACTGTTTTTT. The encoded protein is CASSPRQGGSATNEKLFF.